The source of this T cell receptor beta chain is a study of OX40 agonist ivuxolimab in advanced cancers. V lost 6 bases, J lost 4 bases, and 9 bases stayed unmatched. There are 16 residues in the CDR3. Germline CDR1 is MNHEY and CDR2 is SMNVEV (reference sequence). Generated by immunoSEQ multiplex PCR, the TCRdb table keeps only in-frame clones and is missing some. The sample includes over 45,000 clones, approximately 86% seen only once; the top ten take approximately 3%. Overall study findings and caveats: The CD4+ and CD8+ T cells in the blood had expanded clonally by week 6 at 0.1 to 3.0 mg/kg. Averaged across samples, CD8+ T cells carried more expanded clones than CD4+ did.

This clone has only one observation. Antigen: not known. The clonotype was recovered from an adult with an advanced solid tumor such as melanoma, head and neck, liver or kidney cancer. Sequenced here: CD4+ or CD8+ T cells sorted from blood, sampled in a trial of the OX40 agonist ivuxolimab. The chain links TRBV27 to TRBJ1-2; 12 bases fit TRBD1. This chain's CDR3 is CASSREGTGGFYGYTF. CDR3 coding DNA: TGTGCCAGCAGCCGGGAAGGGACAGGGGGCTTCTATGGCTACACCTTC.